This TCR beta chain stems from a study of PD-L1 blockade in urothelial cancer. Study background: Patients had been given 0 to 3 earlier chemotherapy regimens. Whole-study results and caveats: Enhanced expansion of tumor-associated blood clones at 3 weeks characterized durable-benefit patients.

This clone was seen a single time. Its antigen is not identified. Patients each gave 1 to 8 samples, pretreatment and on-treatment. This CDR3 is 15 amino acids long. The V end lost 3 bases, the J end lost 5 bases, and 17 bases lay between the germline ends. The V gene's germline CDR1 is SGHNT and CDR2 YENEEA. Sequencing used immunoSEQ multiplex PCR; TCRdb keeps in-frame clones, though not all of them. Of roughly 40,000 clones detected, about 80% appear once; the ten largest clones hold roughly 2.6%. This TCR was recovered from a man aged 65 to 79 with urothelial cancer. This sample comprised PBMCs, obtained around atezolizumab (anti-PD-L1) treatment. The chain is built from TRBV11-3 and TRBJ2-7; possible D gene TRBD1, 6 bases. This chain's CDR3 is CASSFNRAARDEQYF. CDR3 DNA sequence: TGTGCCAGCAGCTTCAACAGGGCCGCTCGGGACGAGCAGTACTTC.